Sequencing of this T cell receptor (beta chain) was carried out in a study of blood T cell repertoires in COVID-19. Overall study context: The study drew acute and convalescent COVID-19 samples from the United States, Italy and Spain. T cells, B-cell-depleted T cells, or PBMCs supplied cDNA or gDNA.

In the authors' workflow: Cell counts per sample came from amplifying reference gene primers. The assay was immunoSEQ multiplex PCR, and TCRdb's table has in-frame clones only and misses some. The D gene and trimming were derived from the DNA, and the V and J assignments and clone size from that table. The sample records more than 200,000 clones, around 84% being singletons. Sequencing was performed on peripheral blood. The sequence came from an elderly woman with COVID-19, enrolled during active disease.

The CDR3 protein is CASSGQGLDTGELFF. In DNA form, the CDR3 reads TGTGCCAGCAGTGGACAGGGTTTGGACACCGGGGAGCTGTTTTTT. The chain combines TRBV2 with TRBJ2-2; 7 bases are shared with TRBD1. J was trimmed by 3 bases and V by 4 bases; bases with no gene match: 5. Looked up from germline, CDR1 is SNHLY and CDR2 is FYNNEI. CDR3 length equals 15 residues.